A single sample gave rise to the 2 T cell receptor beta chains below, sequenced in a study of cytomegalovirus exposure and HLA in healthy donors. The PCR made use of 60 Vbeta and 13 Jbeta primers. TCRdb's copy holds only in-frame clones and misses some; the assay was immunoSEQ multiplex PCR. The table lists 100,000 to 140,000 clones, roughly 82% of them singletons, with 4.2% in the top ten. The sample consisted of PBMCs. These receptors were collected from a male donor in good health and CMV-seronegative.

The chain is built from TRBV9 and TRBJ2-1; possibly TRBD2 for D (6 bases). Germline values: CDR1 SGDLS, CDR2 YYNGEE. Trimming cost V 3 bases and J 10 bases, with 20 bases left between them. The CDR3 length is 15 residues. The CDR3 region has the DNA TGTGCCAGCAGCGGGATCTATAGCGGAGCCGTAGAGCAGTTCTTC. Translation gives CASSGIYSGAVEQFF.

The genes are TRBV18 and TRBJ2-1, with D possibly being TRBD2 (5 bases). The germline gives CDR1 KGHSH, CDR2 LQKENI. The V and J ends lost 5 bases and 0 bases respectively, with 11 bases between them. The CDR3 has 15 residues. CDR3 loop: CASSASLNSYNEQFF. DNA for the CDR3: TGTGCCAGCTCAGCTAGCCTCAACTCCTACAATGAGCAGTTCTTC.